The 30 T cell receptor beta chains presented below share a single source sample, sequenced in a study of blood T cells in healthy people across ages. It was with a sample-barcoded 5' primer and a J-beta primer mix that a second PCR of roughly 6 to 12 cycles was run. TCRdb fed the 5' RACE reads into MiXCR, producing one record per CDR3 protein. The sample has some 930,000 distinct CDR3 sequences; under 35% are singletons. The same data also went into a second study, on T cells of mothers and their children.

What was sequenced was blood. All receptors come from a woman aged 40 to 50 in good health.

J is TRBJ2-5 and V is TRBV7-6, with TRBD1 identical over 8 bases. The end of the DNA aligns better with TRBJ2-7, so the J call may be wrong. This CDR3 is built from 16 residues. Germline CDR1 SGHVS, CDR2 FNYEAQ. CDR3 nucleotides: TGTGCCAGCAGCCGACGGAGGACAGGGCCGTCCGCCGAGCAGTACTTC. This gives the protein CASSRRRTGPSAEQYF.

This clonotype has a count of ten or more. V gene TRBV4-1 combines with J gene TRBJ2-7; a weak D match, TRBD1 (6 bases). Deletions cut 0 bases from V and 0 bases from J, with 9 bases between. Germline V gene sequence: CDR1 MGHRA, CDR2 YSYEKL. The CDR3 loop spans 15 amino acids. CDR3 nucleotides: TGCGCCAGCAGCCAAGAGGGACATACCTCCTACGAGCAGTACTTC. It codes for CASSQEGHTSYEQYF.

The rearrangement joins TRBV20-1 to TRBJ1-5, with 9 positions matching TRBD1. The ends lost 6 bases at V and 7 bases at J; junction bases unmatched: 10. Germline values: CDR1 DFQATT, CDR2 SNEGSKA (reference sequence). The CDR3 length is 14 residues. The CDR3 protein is CSAFTGGAGQPQHF. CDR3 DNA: TGCAGTGCCTTTACAGGGGGCGCTGGACAGCCCCAGCATTTT.

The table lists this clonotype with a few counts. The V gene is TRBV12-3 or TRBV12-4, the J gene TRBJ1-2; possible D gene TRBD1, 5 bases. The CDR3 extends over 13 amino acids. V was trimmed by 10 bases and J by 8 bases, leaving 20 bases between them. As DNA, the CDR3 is TGTGCCAACATCCTGGCAGGGTCGGGCGGCTACACCTTC. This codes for CANILAGSGGYTF.

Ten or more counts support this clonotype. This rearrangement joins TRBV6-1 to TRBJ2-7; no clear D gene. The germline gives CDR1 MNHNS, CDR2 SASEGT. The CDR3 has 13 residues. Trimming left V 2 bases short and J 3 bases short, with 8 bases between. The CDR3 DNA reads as TGTGCCAGCAGTGAATCGGTGGACTACGAGCAGTACTTC. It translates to CASSESVDYEQYF.

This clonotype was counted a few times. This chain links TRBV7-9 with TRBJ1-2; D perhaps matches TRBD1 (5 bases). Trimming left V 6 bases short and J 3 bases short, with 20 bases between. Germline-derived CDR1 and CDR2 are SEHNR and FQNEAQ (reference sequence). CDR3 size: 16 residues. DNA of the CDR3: TGTGCCAGCAGTCCGGAACGGGGGAAGAAATACTATGGCTACACCTTC. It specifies CASSPERGKKYYGYTF. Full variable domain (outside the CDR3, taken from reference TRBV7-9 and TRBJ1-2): DTGVSQNPRHKITKRGQNVTFRCDPISEHNRLYWYRQTLGQGPEFLTYFQNEAQLEKSRLLSDRFSAERPKGSFSTLEIQRTEQGDSAMYLCASSPERGKKYYGYTFGSGTRLTVV.

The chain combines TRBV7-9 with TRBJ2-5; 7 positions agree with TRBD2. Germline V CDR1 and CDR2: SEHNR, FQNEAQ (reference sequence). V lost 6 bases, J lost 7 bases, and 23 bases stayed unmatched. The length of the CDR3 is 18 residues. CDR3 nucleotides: TGTGCCAGCAGTGGGCCAATGGGGGGGGATCCCCGAGAAGGGACCCAGTACTTC. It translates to CASSGPMGGDPREGTQYF.

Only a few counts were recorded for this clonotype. The CDR3 here is CAIQTGPNYNSPLHF. The CDR3 DNA reads as TGTGCCATTCAAACCGGGCCCAACTATAATTCACCCCTCCACTTT. The chain employs TRBV12-3 or TRBV12-4 and TRBJ1-6; D remains ambiguous. V gave up 10 bases and J gave up 3 bases, with 16 bases separating them. This CDR3 is built from 15 residues.

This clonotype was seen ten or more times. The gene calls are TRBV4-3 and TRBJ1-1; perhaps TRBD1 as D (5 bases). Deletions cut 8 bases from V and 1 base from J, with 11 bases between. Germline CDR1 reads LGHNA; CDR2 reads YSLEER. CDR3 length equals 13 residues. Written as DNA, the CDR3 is TGCGCCAGCTCAGGGACCGAGAACACTGAAGCTTTCTTT. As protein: CASSGTENTEAFF.

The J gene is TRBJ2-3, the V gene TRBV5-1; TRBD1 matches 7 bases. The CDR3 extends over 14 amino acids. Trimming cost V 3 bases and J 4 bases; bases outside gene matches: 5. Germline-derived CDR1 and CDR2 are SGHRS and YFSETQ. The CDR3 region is CASSSGQAADTQYF. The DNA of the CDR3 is TGCGCCAGCAGCTCTGGACAGGCGGCAGATACGCAGTATTTT.

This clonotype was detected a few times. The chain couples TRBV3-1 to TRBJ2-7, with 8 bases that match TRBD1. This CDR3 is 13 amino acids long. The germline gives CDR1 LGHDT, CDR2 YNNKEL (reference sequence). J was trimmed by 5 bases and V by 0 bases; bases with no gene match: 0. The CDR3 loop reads CASSQEDRDEQYF. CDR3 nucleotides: TGTGCCAGCAGCCAAGAGGACAGGGACGAGCAGTACTTC.

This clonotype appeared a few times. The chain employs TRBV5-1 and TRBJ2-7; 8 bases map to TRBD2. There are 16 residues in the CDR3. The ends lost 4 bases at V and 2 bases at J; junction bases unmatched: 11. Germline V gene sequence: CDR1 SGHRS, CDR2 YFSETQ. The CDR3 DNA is TGCGCCAGCAGCGTAGCGAGCGGGGGAACTACCTACGAGCAGTACTTC. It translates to CASSVASGGTTYEQYF.

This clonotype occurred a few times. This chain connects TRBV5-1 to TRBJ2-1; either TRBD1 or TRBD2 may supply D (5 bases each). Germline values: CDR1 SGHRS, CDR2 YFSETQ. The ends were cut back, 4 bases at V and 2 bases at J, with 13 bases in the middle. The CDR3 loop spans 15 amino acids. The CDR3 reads CASSPGTAPYNEQFF. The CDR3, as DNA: TGCGCCAGCAGCCCCGGGACGGCTCCCTACAATGAGCAGTTCTTC.

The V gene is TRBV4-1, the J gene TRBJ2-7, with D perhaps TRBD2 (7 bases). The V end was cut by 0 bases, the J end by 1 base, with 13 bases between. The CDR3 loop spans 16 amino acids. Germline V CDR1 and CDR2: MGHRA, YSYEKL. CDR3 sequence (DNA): TGCGCCAGCAGCCAAGATAGGCGGGGGACATCCTACGAGCAGTACTTC. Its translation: CASSQDRRGTSYEQYF.

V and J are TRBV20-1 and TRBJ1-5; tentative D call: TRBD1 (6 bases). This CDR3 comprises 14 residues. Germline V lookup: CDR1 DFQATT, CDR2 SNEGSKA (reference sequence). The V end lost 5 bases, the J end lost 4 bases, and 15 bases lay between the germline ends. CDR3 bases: TGCAGTGCTTTACCAGGGGTATCAAATCAGCCCCAGCATTTT. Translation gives CSALPGVSNQPQHF.

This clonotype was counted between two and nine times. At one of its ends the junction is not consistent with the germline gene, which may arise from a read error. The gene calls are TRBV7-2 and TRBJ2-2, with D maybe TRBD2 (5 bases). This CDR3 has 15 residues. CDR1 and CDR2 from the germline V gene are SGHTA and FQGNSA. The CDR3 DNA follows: TGTGCCGGCAGCTTACTTCCGGGAAGCACCGGGGAGCTGTTTTTT. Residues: CAGSLLPGSTGELFF.

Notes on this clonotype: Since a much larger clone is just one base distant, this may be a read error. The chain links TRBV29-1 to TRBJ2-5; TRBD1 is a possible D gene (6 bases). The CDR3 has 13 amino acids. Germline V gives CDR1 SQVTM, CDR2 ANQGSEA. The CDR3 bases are TGCTGCGTTGTGGGGGACATACAAGAGACCCAGTACTTC. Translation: CCVVGDIQETQYF.

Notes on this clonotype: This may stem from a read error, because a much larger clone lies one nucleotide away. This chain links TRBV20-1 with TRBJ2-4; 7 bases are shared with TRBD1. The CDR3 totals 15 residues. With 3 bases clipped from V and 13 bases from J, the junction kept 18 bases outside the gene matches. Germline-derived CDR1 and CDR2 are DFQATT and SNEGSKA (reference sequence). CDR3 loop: CSASLGDRPYNEQYF. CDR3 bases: TGCAGTGCTAGCTTAGGGGACAGACCTTACAATGAGCAGTACTTC.

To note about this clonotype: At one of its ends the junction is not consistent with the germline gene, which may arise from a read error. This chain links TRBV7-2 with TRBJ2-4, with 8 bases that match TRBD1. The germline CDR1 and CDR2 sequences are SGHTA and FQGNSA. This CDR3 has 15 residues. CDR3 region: CASRPGGAGKNTQDF. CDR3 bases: TGTGCCAGCAGACCAGGGGGCGCGGGCAAAAACACTCAGGACTTC.

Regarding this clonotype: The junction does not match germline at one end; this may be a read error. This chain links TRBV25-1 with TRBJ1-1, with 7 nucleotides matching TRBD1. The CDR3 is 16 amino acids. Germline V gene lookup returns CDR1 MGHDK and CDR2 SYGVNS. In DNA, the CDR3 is TGTGCCGGCAGTGAATCAGGGGGGCTATTAGTCACTGAAGCTTTCTTT. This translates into CAGSESGGLLVTEAFF.

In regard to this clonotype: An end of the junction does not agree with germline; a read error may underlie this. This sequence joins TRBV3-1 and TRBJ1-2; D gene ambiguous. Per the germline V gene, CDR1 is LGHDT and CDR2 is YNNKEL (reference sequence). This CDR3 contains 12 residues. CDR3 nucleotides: TGTGCCTGCAGCCTACTAGCTGGTGGCTACACCTTC. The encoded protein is CACSLLAGGYTF.

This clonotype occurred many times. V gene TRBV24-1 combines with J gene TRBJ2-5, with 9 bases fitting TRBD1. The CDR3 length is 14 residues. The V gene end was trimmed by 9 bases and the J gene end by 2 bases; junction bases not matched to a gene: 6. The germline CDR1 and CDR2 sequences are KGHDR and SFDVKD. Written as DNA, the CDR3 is TGTGCCACCGGTGGACAGGGGATGCAAGAGACCCAGTACTTC. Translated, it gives CATGGQGMQETQYF.

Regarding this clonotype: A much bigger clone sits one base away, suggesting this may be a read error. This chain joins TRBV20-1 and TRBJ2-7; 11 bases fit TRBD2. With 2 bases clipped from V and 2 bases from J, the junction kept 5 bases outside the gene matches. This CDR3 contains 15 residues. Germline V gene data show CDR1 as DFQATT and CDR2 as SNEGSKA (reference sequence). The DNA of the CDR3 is TGCAGTGCTAGATCTAGCGGGGGGTCTCCCTACGAGCAGTACGTC. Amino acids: CSARSSGGSPYEQYV.

CDR3 protein: CASRRAGGHNEQFF. The DNA of the CDR3 is TGCGCCAGCAGACGAGCGGGGGGGCACAATGAGCAGTTCTTC. The V gene is TRBV5-1, the J gene TRBJ2-1; 10 bases match TRBD2. J was trimmed by 5 bases and V by 5 bases; bases with no gene match: 4. The CDR3 is made up of 14 amino acids. The germline V gene encodes CDR1 SGHRS and CDR2 YFSETQ.

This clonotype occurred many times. The CDR3 here is CASSTSGEQETQYF. The CDR3 DNA is TGTGCCAGCAGCACTAGCGGGGAACAAGAGACCCAGTACTTC. The V gene is TRBV7-2, the J gene TRBJ2-5, with 10 bases matching TRBD2. The CDR3 has 14 residues. V shed 5 bases, J shed 2 bases, and the junction held 2 bases outside the gene matches. The germline V gene encodes CDR1 SGHTA and CDR2 FQGNSA. Together with reference TRBV7-2 and TRBJ2-5, the CDR3 gives the full variable domain: GAGVSQSPSNKVTEKGKDVELRCDPISGHTALYWYRQSLGQGLEFLIYFQGNSAPDKSGLPSDRFSAERTGGSVSTLTIQRTQQEDSAVYLCASSTSGEQETQYFGPGTRLLVL.

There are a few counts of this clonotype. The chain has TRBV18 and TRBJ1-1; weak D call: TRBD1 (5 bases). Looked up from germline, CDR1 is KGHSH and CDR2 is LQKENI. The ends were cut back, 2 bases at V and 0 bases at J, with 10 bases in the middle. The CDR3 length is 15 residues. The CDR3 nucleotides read TGTGCCAGCTCACCAGGAAGAGGGGTGAACACTGAAGCTTTCTTT. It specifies CASSPGRGVNTEAFF. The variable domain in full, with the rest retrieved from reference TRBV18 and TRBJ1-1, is NAGVMQNPRHLVRRRGQEARLRCSPMKGHSHVYWYRQLPEEGLKFMVYLQKENIIDESGMPKERFSAEFPKEGPSILRIQQVVRGDSAAYFCASSPGRGVNTEAFFGQGTRLTVV.

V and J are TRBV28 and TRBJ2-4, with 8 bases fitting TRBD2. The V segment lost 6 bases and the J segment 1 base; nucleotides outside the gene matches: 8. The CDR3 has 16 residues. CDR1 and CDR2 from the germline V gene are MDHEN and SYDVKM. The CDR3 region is CASRGSGRGAKNIQYF. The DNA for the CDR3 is TGTGCCAGCAGGGGGAGCGGGAGAGGGGCCAAAAACATTCAGTACTTC.

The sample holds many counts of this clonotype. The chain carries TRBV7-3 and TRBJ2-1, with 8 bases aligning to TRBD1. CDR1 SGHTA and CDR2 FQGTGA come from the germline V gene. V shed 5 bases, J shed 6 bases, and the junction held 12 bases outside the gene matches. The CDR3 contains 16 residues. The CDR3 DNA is TGTGCCAGCAGCCCAATACGGGACAGGAAATTCAATGAGCAGTTCTTC. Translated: CASSPIRDRKFNEQFF.

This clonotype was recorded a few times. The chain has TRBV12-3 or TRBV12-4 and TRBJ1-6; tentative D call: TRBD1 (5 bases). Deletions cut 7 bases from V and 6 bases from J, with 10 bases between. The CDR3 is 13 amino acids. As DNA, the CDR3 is TGTGCCAGCACCCTGACAGCTAATTCACCCCTCCACTTT. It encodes CASTLTANSPLHF.

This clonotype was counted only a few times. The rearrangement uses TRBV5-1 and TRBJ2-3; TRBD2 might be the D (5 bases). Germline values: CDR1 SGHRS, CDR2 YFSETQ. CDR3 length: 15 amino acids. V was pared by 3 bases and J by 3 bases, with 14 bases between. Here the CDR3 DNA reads TGCGCCAGCAGCTCAGCTCGGGGTCAAACAGATACGCAGTATTTT. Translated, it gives CASSSARGQTDTQYF.